This T cell receptor (beta chain) appears in the sequencing data of a study of T-cell memory formation after mild COVID-19. Study-wide context: TCR clusters largely stayed donor specific.

TCRdb passed the 5' RACE reads through MiXCR, listing each CDR3 protein once. This repertoire shows around 250,000 distinct CDR3 sequences, over 15% found once; its top ten account for around 20%. Study observations and caveats: Some SARS-CoV-2-responding clones were already detected in memory before infection. Contracting clones, day 15 to 85, had balanced CD4/CD8, and later expanders favored CD4+.

This clonotype has more than one count but fewer than ten. As yet, its antigen is unknown. This TCR was sampled from a man aged 18 to 30 who had mild COVID-19 (a few samples of this study predate the infection). Cell type and time point are not known. What was sequenced was PBMCs or a T cell subset sorted from them (not recorded which).

CDR3 sequence reads: CASSFDRTYEQYF. CDR3 nucleotide sequence: TGTGCCAGCAGTTTCGACAGGACCTACGAGCAGTACTTC. The rearrangement joins TRBV12-3 or TRBV12-4 to TRBJ2-7, with D tentatively TRBD1 (6 bases). This CDR3 region has 13 residues. The ends were cut back, 3 bases at V and 2 bases at J, with 8 bases in the middle.